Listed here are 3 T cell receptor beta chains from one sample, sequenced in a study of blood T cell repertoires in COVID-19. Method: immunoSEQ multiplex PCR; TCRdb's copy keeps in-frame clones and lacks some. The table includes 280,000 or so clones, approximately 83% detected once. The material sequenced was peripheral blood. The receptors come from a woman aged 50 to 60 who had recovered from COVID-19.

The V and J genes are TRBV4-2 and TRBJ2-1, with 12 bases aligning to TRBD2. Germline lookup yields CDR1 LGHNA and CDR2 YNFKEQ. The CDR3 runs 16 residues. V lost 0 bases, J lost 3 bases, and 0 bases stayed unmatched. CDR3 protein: CASSQELAGGYNEQFF. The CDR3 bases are TGTGCCAGCAGCCAAGAACTAGCGGGAGGCTACAATGAGCAGTTCTTC.

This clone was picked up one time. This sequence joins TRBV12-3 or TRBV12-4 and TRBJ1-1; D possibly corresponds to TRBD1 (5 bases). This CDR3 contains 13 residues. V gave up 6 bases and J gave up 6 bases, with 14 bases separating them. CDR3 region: CASRWRQGAEAFF. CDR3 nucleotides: TGTGCCAGCAGATGGCGTCAGGGCGCTGAAGCTTTCTTT.

The CDR3 DNA sequence: TGTGCCAGCAGCTCCGTCGGGACAACCGACCATACGCAGTATTTT. Protein product: CASSSVGTTDHTQYF. This sequence joins TRBV7-2 and TRBJ2-3; possibly TRBD1 for D (6 bases). The V end was cut by 4 bases, the J end by 7 bases, with 18 bases between. Germline CDR1 and CDR2: SGHTA and FQGNSA. The CDR3 loop spans 15 amino acids.